These 21 T cell receptor beta chains came from one sample sequenced in a study of T cells in Graves' hyperthyroidism and ophthalmopathy. Amplified regions were TCR beta CDR3 sequences from RNA transcripts. The study used the HTBI primer set for a first-round RT-PCR of the TCR CDR3. TCRdb fed the multiplex PCR reads into MiXCR, producing one record per CDR3 protein. The sample includes under 200,000 distinct CDR3 sequences, 9.4% of them seen just once. The sample was blood. The receptors stem from a woman younger than 30 with Graves' hyperthyroidism that later progressed to Graves' ophthalmopathy.

There are many counts of this clonotype. The CDR3 DNA follows: TGTGCCAGTGGACAGGGGGTAACTGAAGCTTTCTTT. It codes for CASGQGVTEAFF. The chain recombines TRBV6-1 with TRBJ1-1, with TRBD1 matching over 10 bases. V trimming: 9 bases; J trimming: 5 bases; junction bases outside the gene matches: 3. The CDR3 runs 12 residues. Per the germline V gene, CDR1 is MNHNS and CDR2 is SASEGT.

The rearrangement uses TRBV12-3 or TRBV12-4 and TRBJ2-7, with TRBD1 matching 10 bases. This CDR3 is 15 amino acids long. With 6 bases clipped from V and 0 bases from J, the junction kept 5 bases outside the gene matches. The CDR3 spells CASSSGTGASYEQYF. CDR3 in DNA: TGTGCCAGCAGCTCCGGGACAGGGGCCTCCTACGAGCAGTACTTC.

This clonotype was seen more than once but under ten times. The V call is TRBV19, the J call TRBJ2-7; TRBD1 aligns across 11 bases. The CDR3 extends over 13 amino acids. CDR1 and CDR2 from the germline V gene are LNHDA and SQIVND (reference sequence). After removal of 10 bases from V and 3 bases from J, the junction contained 5 bases not matched to a gene. The CDR3 is CATSGTGGYEQYF. The CDR3 DNA reads TGTGCCACCTCCGGGACAGGGGGCTACGAGCAGTACTTC.

This clonotype was counted at least ten times. The chain recombines TRBV27 with TRBJ1-1; 10 nucleotides agree with TRBD1. The CDR3 loop spans 14 amino acids. Germline CDR1 reads MNHEY; CDR2 reads SMNVEV (reference sequence). Germline trimming cut 5 bases from V and 4 bases from J; bases unmatched to any gene: 4. CDR3: CASSDRGQSTEAFF. For the CDR3, the DNA is TGTGCCAGCAGTGACAGGGGGCAGTCCACTGAAGCTTTCTTT.

This clonotype occurred many times. The chain uses TRBV19 and TRBJ1-1; 10 bases line up with TRBD1. This CDR3 is 15 amino acids long. The V segment lost 5 bases and the J segment 3 bases; nucleotides outside the gene matches: 6. The germline V gene encodes CDR1 LNHDA and CDR2 SQIVND (reference sequence). CDR3 nucleotide sequence: TGTGCCAGTAGTCCGCGACAGGGGGCGCACACTGAAGCTTTCTTT. The encoded protein is CASSPRQGAHTEAFF.

This clonotype was detected many times. The chain links TRBV10-1 to TRBJ2-5; the D gene is possibly TRBD2 (5 bases). V lost 5 bases to trimming and J lost 5 bases, with 12 bases between them. Germline V gives CDR1 WNHNN, CDR2 SYGVQD (reference sequence). The CDR3 covers 13 residues. The CDR3 nucleotides read TGCGCCAGCAGTATGGACTTGGGGGAGACCCAGTACTTC. It specifies CASSMDLGETQYF.

In this sample, this clonotype turned up many times. The V gene is TRBV6-5, the J gene TRBJ2-1; D possibly uses TRBD1 or TRBD2 (5 bases each). The length of the CDR3 is 15 residues. Trimming removed 6 bases at V and 7 bases at J, with 19 bases between. Per the germline V gene, CDR1 is MNHEY and CDR2 is SVGAGI. This CDR3 reads CASSPGSGLLNEQFF. The CDR3 region has the DNA TGTGCCAGCAGCCCAGGGAGTGGGTTATTGAATGAGCAGTTCTTC.

Ten or more counts support this clonotype. The J gene is TRBJ1-6, the V gene TRBV5-6; 8 positions match TRBD1. There are 17 residues in the CDR3. Losses at the gene ends were 4 bases for V and 4 bases for J; bases not matched to a gene: 10. The germline V gene has CDR1 SGHDT and CDR2 YYEEEE. CDR3 in DNA: TGTGCCAGCAGCCAACAACGACGGGACAGGTATAATTCACCCCTCCACTTT. This gives the protein CASSQQRRDRYNSPLHF.

This clonotype was seen repeatedly, ten times or more. V gene TRBV20-1 combines with J gene TRBJ2-3; a weak D match, TRBD2 (6 bases). This CDR3 contains 15 residues. Germline CDR1 is DFQATT and CDR2 is SNEGSKA (reference sequence). V was trimmed by 0 bases and J by 0 bases, leaving 10 bases between them. CDR3 nucleotide sequence: TGCAGTGCTAGAGATCACAGCGGGAGCACAGATACGCAGTATTTT. The encoded protein is CSARDHSGSTDTQYF.

This clonotype was observed a few times. The chain is built from TRBV20-1 and TRBJ1-4, with D maybe TRBD1 (5 bases). Germline V CDR1 and CDR2: DFQATT, SNEGSKA (reference sequence). This CDR3 contains 13 residues. V dropped 1 base and J dropped 8 bases, with 11 bases sitting between them. The CDR3 sequence: CSARGQGGEKLFF. CDR3 nucleotides: TGCAGTGCTAGAGGGCAGGGAGGGGAAAAACTGTTTTTT.

This clonotype was detected many times. CDR3 nucleotide sequence: TGTGCCAGCAGTCCTCCTGGGACTCCCTACGAGCAGTACTTC. The encoded protein is CASSPPGTPYEQYF. This sequence joins TRBV12-3 or TRBV12-4 and TRBJ2-7, with TRBD2 as a possible D gene (6 bases). The V and J ends lost 5 bases and 2 bases respectively, with 13 bases between them. This CDR3 region has 14 residues.

In its sample, this clonotype was seen many times. This rearrangement joins TRBV30 to TRBJ1-6; D is uncertain. The CDR3 totals 13 residues. V gave up 4 bases and J gave up 6 bases, with 10 bases separating them. CDR1 is GTSNPN, CDR2 SVGIG, per germline (reference sequence). CDR3 DNA: TGTGCCTGGACAAGTCGCGCTAATTCACCCCTCCACTTT. It yields the protein CAWTSRANSPLHF.

This clonotype was detected ten times or more. CDR3 nucleotides: TGTGCCACCAGCAGATCCTATTATGGTAATAGCAATCAGCCCCAGCATTTT. It codes for CATSRSYYGNSNQPQHF. The J gene is TRBJ1-5, the V gene TRBV15; D remains ambiguous. From germline, CDR1 is LNHNV and CDR2 YYDKDF (reference sequence). This CDR3 spans 17 amino acids. Trimming pared 2 bases from V and 0 bases from J, leaving 14 bases between.

Regarding this clonotype: Since a much larger clone is just one base distant, this may be a read error. The chain joins TRBV12-5 to TRBJ2-1; 9 bases align to TRBD2. Germline trimming cut 5 bases from V and 6 bases from J; bases unmatched to any gene: 5. CDR1 and CDR2 (germline): LGHNT, FRNRAP. This CDR3 comprises 14 residues. The CDR3 region has the DNA TGTGCTAGTGGTAATAGCGGGAGCGCCAATGAGCAGTTCTTC. As protein: CASGNSGSANEQFF.

This clonotype was observed at least ten times. The chain links TRBV28 to TRBJ2-7; D is tentatively TRBD1 or TRBD2 (5 bases each). Germline CDR1 is MDHEN and CDR2 is SYDVKM. This CDR3 is 13 amino acids long. V was cut by 7 bases and J by 2 bases, with 12 bases left in between. CDR3 nucleotide sequence: TGTGCCAGCACCCCCGGGGCCACCTACGAGCAGTACTTC. Translated, it gives CASTPGATYEQYF.

This clonotype was seen more than once but under ten times. V is TRBV20-1 and J is TRBJ2-1; 13 bases are shared with TRBD2. From germline, CDR1 is DFQATT and CDR2 SNEGSKA (reference sequence). The CDR3 is 13 residues long. V lost 7 bases to trimming and J lost 8 bases; unmatched junction nucleotides: 5. CDR3 coding DNA: TGCAGTGGGGGACTAGCGGGATCCTATGAGCAGTTCTTC. Translation: CSGGLAGSYEQFF.

This clonotype was picked up many times. V usage is TRBV3-1 and J usage is TRBJ2-1; possibly TRBD1 or TRBD2 for D (6 bases each). V lost 0 bases, J lost 5 bases, and 14 bases lay in between. Germline V gene sequence: CDR1 LGHDT, CDR2 YNNKEL (reference sequence). The CDR3 consists of 16 residues. The CDR3 here is CASSQESGAGDNEQFF. The DNA for the CDR3 is TGTGCCAGCAGCCAAGAATCGGGGGCAGGGGACAATGAGCAGTTCTTC.

A remark on this clonotype: One end of the junction fails to match germline, which may point to a read error. For the CDR3, the DNA is TGTGCCGGCAGTTTATCTGGGGCGAGTTTCACTGAAGCTTTCTTT. This encodes CAGSLSGASFTEAFF. The chain combines TRBV28 with TRBJ1-1; tentative D call: TRBD1 (5 bases). CDR1 and CDR2 from the germline V gene are MDHEN and SYDVKM. The CDR3 is made up of 15 amino acids.

Ten or more counts support this clonotype. The J gene is TRBJ2-3, the V gene TRBV3-1; 7 bases align to TRBD1. Germline V gives CDR1 LGHDT, CDR2 YNNKEL (reference sequence). The CDR3 totals 15 residues. Germline trimming cut 3 bases from V and 2 bases from J; bases unmatched to any gene: 5. The CDR3 reads CASSHPGQNTDTQYF. The CDR3 nucleotides are TGTGCCAGCAGCCATCCGGGACAGAACACAGATACGCAGTATTTT.

As regards this clonotype: Since a much larger clone is just one base distant, this may be a read error. This chain joins TRBV2 and TRBJ2-5; D may be TRBD2 (5 bases). The CDR3 extends over 15 amino acids. Germline CDR1 SNHLY, CDR2 FYNNEI. This CDR3 is CASSRHSGVQEAQYF. DNA for the CDR3: TGTGCCAGCAGCCGACACAGCGGAGTCCAAGAGGCCCAGTACTTC.

With respect to this clonotype: A much larger clone sits a single nucleotide away, making a read error possible. The chain recombines TRBV20-1 with TRBJ1-2; TRBD1 matches at 8 bases. The length of the CDR3 is 14 residues. Germline-derived CDR1 and CDR2 are DFQATT and SNEGSKA (reference sequence). Trimming at V came to 3 bases and at J to 7 bases, leaving 10 bases not matched to a gene. This CDR3 is CSASPIGQGCGYTF. For the CDR3, the DNA is TGCAGTGCTAGCCCCATTGGACAGGGATGTGGCTACACCTTC.